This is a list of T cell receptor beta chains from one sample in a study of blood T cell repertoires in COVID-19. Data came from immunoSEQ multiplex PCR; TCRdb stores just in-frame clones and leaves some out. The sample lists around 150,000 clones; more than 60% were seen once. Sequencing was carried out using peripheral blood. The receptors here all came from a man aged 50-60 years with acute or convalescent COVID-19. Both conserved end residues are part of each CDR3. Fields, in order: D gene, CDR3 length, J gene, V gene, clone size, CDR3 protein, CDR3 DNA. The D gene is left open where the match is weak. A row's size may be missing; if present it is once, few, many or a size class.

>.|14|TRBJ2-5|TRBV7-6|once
CASSIGGGWETQYF
TGTGCCAGCAGTATTGGCGGCGGATGGGAGACCCAGTACTTC
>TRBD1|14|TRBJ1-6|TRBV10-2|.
CASSEVGQGFLVHF
TGCGCCAGCAGTGAAGTCGGACAGGGCTTTCTAGTCCACTTT
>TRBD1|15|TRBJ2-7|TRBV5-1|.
CASSLTGGQFYEQYF
TGCGCCAGCAGCTTGACAGGGGGGCAATTCTACGAGCAGTACTTC
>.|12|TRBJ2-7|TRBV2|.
CASSTGAYEQYF
TGTGCCAGTTCGACAGGAGCCTACGAGCAGTACTTC
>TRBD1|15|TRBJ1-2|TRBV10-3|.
CAISALGQGAYGYTF
TGTGCCATCAGTGCCTTGGGACAGGGGGCATATGGCTACACCTTC
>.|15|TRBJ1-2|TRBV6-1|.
CASSERGGYNYGYTF
TGTGCCAGCAGTGAGCGCGGGGGTTATAACTATGGCTACACCTTC
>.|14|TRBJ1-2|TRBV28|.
CASTPGRDYYGYTF
TGTGCCAGCACCCCGGGCAGGGACTACTATGGCTACACCTTC
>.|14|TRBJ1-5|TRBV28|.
CASKAGGGGQPQHF
TGTGCCAGCAAAGCTGGGGGGGGAGGACAGCCCCAGCATTTT
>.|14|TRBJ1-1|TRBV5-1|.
CASSLELLNTEAFF
TGCGCCAGCAGCTTGGAACTTCTGAACACTGAAGCTTTCTTT
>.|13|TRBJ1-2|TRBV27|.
CASSRRRASGYTF
TGTGCCAGCAGCCGGAGGCGAGCGAGTGGCTACACCTTC
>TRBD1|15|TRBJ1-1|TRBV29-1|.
CSVDGARGPDSWAFF
TGCAGCGTAGATGGGGCCAGGGGGCCGGACTCGTGGGCTTTCTTT
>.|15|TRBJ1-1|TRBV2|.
CASSLRQAVNTEAFF
TGTGCCAGCAGTTTACGACAGGCGGTCAACACTGAAGCTTTCTTT
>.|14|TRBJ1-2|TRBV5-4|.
CASSPQGNPGGYTF
TGTGCCAGCAGCCCCCAGGGGAATCCTGGGGGCTACACCTTC
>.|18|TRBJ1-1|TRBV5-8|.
CASSPAPQRAGVISEAFF
TGTGCCAGCAGCCCGGCCCCCCAACGGGCAGGGGTTATCTCTGAAGCTTTCTTT
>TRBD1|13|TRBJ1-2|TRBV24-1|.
CATSDGQGYGYTF
TGTGCCACCAGTGATGGACAGGGTTATGGCTACACCTTC
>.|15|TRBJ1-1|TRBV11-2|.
CASSFTGPRNTEAFF
TGTGCCAGCAGCTTCACAGGGCCTAGGAACACTGAAGCTTTCTTT
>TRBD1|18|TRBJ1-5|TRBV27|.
CASSRRTGTGPGNQPQHF
TGTGCCAGCAGCCGAAGGACCGGGACAGGCCCAGGAAATCAGCCCCAGCATTTT
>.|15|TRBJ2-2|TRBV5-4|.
CATKLSGPNTGELFF
TGTGCCACAAAACTTAGCGGTCCGAACACCGGGGAGCTGTTTTTT
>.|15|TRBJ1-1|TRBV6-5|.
CASSYSEGVGTEAFF
TGTGCCAGCAGTTACTCCGAGGGTGTCGGCACTGAAGCTTTCTTT
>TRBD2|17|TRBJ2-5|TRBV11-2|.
CASSSGLAVNEKETQYF
TGTGCCAGCAGCTCGGGACTAGCGGTTAACGAGAAAGAGACCCAGTACTTC
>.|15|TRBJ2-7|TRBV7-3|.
CASSLTRGMNYEQYF
TGTGCCAGCAGCTTAACCCGGGGGATGAATTACGAGCAGTACTTC
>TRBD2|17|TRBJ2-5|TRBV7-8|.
CASSTRSGTSVDETQYF
TGTGCCAGCAGCACGCGGTCTGGGACTAGCGTCGATGAGACCCAGTACTTC
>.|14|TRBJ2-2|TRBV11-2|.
CASSLDLGSGELFF
TGTGCCAGCAGCTTAGATCTCGGGTCCGGGGAGCTGTTTTTT
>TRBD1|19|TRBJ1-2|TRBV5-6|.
CASSLTVGQGGYLNYGYTF
TGTGCCAGCAGCTTGACAGTCGGACAGGGGGGGTATCTTAACTATGGCTACACCTTC
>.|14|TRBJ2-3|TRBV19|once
CASSATMPADTQYF
TGTGCCAGTAGTGCTACTATGCCAGCTGATACGCAGTATTTT
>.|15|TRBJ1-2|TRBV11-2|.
CASSSRLLENYGYTF
TGTGCCAGCAGCTCCAGGCTTCTCGAAAACTATGGCTACACCTTC
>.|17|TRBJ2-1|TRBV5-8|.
CASSLVSGIRSYNEQFF
TGTGCCAGCAGCTTGGTGTCAGGAATACGCTCCTACAATGAGCAGTTCTTC
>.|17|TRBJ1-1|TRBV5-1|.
CASSLWMAASINTEAFF
TGCGCCAGCAGCTTGTGGATGGCGGCCTCTATAAACACTGAAGCTTTCTTT
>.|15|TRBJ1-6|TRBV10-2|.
CASMWGTVQGSPLHF
TGCGCCAGCATGTGGGGCACCGTGCAAGGTTCACCCCTCCACTTT
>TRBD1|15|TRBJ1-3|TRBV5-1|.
CASSLGTVSENTIYF
TGCGCCAGCAGCTTAGGGACAGTATCTGAAAACACCATATATTTT
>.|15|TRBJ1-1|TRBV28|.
CASSLRGGTGTEAFF
TGTGCCAGCAGTTTAAGGGGGGGCACGGGCACTGAAGCTTTCTTT
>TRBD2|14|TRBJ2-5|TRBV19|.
CATRLAGVQETQYF
TGTGCCACCCGACTAGCGGGGGTTCAAGAGACCCAGTACTTC
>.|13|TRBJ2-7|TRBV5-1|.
CASSGAGFPEQYF
TGCGCCAGCAGTGGGGCAGGGTTTCCCGAGCAGTACTTC
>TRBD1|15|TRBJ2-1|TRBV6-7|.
CASRWDRRIVNEQFF
TGTGCCAGCAGATGGGACAGGCGAATAGTCAATGAGCAGTTCTTC
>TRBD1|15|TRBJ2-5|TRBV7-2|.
CASSWGQGSQETQYF
TGTGCCAGCAGCTGGGGACAGGGGTCGCAAGAGACCCAGTACTTC
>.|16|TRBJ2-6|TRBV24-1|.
CATSDRSGSGANVLTF
TGTGCCACCAGTGACCGGTCGGGGTCTGGGGCCAACGTCCTGACTTTC
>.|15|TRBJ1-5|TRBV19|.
CASRDTRQGNQPQHF
TGTGCCAGTAGGGATACGCGTCAGGGAAATCAGCCCCAGCATTTT
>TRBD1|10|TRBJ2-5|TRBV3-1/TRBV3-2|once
CASSGTEQYF
TGTGCCAGCAGCGGGACAGAACAGTACTTC
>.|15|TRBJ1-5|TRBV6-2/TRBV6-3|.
CASSSITGFNQPQHF
TGTGCCAGCAGCTCCATCACAGGGTTCAATCAGCCCCAGCATTTT
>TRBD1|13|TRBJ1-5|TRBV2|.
CATQGGVGRPQHF
TGTGCCACCCAGGGGGGTGTGGGCCGGCCCCAGCATTTT
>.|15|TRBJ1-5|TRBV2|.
CASRNREFSNQPQHF
TGTGCCAGCAGAAACAGGGAATTCAGCAATCAGCCCCAGCATTTT
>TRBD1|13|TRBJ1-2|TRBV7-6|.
CASSQPGGRGYTF
TGTGCCAGCAGTCAACCAGGGGGACGAGGCTACACCTTC
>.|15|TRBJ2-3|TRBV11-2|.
CASSFVGVIGDTQYF
TGTGCCAGCAGCTTCGTCGGGGTTATAGGGGATACGCAGTATTTT
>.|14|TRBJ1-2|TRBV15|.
CATSRDLLEYGYTF
TGTGCCACCAGCAGAGACTTGTTGGAGTATGGCTACACCTTC
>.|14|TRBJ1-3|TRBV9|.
CASSAGHHMATIYF
TGTGCCAGCAGCGCGGGACACCACATGGCCACCATATATTTT
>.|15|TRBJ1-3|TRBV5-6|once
CASSLGQSSGNTIYF
TGTGCCAGCAGCTTGGGACAAAGCTCTGGAAACACCATATATTTT
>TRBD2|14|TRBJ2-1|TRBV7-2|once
CASSPSGGAGEQFF
TGTGCCAGCAGCCCTAGCGGGGGGGCGGGGGAGCAGTTCTTC
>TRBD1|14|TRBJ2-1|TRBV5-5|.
CASSSGQGYNEQFF
TGTGCCAGCAGCTCGGGACAGGGGTACAATGAGCAGTTCTTC
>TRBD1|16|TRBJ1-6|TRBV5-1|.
CASSYGQAIHNSPLHF
TGCGCCAGCAGCTACGGACAGGCGATACATAATTCACCCCTCCACTTT
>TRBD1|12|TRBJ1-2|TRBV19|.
CASSVTGYGYTF
TGTGCCAGTAGTGTGACAGGGTATGGCTACACCTTC
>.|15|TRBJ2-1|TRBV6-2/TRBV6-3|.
CASSVGTGQYNEQFF
TGTGCCAGCAGCGTCGGGACTGGACAATACAATGAGCAGTTCTTC
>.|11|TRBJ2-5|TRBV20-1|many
CSAEAQETQYF
TGCAGTGCTGAGGCGCAAGAGACCCAGTACTTC
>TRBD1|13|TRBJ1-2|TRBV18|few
CASSPGTGYGYTF
TGTGCCAGCTCTCCGGGGACAGGATATGGCTACACCTTC